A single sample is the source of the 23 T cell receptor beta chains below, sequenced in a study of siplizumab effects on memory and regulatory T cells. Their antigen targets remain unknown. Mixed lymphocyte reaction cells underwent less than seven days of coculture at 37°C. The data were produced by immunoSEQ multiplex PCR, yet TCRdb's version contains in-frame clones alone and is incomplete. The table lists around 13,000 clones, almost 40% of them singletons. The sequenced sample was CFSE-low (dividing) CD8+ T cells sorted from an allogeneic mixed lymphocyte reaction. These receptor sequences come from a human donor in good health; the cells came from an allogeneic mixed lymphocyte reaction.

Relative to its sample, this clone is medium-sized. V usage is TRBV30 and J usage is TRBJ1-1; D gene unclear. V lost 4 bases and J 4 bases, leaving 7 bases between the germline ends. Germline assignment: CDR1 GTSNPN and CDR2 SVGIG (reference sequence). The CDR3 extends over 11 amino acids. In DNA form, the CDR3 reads TGTGCCTGGACGGCGTTCACTGAAGCTTTCTTT. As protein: CAWTAFTEAFF.

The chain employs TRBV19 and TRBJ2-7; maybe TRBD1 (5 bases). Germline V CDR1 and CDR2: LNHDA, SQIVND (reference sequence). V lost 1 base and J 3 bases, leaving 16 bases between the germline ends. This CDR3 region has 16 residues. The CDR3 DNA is TGTGCCAGTAGTATAGGCCCGGACATGGAATTCTACGAGCAGTACTTC. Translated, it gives CASSIGPDMEFYEQYF.

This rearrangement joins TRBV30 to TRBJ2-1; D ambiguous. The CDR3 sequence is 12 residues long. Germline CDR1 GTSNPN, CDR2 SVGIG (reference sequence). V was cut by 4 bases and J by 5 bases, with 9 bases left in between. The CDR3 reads CAWTPVDNEQFF. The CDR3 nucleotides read TGTGCCTGGACCCCGGTAGACAATGAGCAGTTCTTC.

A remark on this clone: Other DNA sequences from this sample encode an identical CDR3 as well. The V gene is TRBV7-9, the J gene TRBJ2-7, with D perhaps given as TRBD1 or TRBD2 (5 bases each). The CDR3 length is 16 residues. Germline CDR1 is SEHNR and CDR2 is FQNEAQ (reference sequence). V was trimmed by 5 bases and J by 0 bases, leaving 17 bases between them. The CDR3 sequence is CASSDLGRGYSYEQYF. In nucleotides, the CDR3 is TGTGCCAGCAGCGATCTGGGGCGAGGGTACTCCTACGAGCAGTACTTC. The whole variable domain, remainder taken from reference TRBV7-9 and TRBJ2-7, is DTGVSQNPRHKITKRGQNVTFRCDPISEHNRLYWYRQTLGQGPEFLTYFQNEAQLEKSRLLSDRFSAERPKGSFSTLEIQRTEQGDSAMYLCASSDLGRGYSYEQYFGPGTRLTVT.

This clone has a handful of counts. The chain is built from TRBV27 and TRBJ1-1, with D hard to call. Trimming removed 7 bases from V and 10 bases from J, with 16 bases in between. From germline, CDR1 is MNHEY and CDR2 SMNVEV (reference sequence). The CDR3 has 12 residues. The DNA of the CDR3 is TGTGCCAGCATTCGGGTTAGGCCGGGAGCTTTCTTT. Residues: CASIRVRPGAFF.

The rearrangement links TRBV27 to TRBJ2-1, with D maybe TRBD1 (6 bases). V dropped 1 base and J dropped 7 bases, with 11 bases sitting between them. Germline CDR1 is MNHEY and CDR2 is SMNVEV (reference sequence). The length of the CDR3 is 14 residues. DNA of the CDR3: TGTGCCAGCAGTTTATTGGGGGCGCTTAATGAGCAGTTCTTC. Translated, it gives CASSLLGALNEQFF.

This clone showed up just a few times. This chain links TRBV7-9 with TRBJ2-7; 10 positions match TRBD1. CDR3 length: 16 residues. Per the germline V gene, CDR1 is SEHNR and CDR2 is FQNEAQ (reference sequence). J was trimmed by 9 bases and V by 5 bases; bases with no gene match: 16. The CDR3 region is CASSLPTRDRGIGQYF. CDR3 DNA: TGTGCCAGCAGCCTACCGACCCGGGACAGGGGAATTGGGCAGTACTTC.

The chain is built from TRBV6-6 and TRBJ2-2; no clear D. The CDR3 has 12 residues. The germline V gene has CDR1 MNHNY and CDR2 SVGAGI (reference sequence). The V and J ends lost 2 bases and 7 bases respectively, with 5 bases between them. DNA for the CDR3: TGTGCCAGCAGTTACGTGAGCGGGGAGCTGTTTTTT. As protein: CASSYVSGELFF.

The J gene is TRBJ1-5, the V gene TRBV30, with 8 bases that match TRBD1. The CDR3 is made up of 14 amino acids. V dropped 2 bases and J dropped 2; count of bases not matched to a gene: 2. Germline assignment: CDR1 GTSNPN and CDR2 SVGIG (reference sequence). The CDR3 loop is CAWSLGQGNQPQHF. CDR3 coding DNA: TGTGCCTGGAGTCTGGGACAGGGCAATCAGCCCCAGCATTTT.

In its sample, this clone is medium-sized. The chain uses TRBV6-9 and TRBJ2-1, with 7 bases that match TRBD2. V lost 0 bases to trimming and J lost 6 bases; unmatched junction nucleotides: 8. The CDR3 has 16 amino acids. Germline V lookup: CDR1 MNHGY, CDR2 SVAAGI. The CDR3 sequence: CASSYSGGSWGNEQFF. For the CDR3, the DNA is TGTGCCAGCAGTTATTCGGGCGGGAGTTGGGGCAATGAGCAGTTCTTC.

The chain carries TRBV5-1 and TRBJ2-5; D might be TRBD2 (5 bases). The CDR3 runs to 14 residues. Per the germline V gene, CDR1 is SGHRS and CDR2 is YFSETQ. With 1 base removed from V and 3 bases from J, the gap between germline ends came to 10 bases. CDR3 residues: CASSLSLEEETQYF. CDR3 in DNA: TGCGCCAGCAGCTTGTCCTTGGAGGAAGAGACCCAGTACTTC. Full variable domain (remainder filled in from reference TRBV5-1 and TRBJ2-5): KAGVTQTPRYLIKTRGQQVTLSCSPISGHRSVSWYQQTPGQGLQFLFEYFSETQRNKGNFPGRFSGRQFSNSRSEMNVSTLELGDSALYLCASSLSLEEETQYFGPGTRLLVL.

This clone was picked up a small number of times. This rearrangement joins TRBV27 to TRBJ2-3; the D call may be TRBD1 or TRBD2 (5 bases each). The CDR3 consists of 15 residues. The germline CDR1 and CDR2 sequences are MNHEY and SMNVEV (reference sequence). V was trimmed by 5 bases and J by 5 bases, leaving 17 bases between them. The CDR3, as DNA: TGTGCCAGCAGTCCCCTATTAGGGGCGGGAGATACGCAGTATTTT. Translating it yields CASSPLLGAGDTQYF.

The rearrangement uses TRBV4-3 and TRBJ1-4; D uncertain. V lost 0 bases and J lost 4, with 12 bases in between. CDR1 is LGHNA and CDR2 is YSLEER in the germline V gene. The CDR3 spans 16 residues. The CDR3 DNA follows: TGCGCCAGCAGCCAAGAGCGCCTGAACCTTAATGAAAAACTGTTTTTT. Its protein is CASSQERLNLNEKLFF.

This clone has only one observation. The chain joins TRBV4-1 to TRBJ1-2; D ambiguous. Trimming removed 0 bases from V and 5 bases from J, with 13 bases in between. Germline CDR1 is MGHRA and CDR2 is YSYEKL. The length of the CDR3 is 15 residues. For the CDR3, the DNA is TGCGCCAGCAGCCAAGATGCCCTGGGAGGGTATGGCTACACCTTC. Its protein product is CASSQDALGGYGYTF.

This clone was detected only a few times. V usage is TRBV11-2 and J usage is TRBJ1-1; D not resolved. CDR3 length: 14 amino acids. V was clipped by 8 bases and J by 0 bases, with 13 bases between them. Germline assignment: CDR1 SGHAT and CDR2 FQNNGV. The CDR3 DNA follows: TGTGCCAGCGAAACAGTACTCCTGAACACTGAAGCTTTCTTT. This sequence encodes CASETVLLNTEAFF.

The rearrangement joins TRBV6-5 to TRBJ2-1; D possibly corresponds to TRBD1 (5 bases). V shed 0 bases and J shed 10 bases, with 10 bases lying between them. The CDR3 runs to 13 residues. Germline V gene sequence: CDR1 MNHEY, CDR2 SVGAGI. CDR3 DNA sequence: TGTGCCAGCAGTTACTCAGGGGCCGGGGAGCAGTTCTTC. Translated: CASSYSGAGEQFF.

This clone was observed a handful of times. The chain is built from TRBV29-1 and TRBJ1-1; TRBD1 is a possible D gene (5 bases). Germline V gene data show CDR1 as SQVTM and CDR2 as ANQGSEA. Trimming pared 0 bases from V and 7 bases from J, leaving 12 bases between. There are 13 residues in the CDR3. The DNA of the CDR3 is TGCAGCGTTGAAGAGGTCGCAGGGAATGAAGCTTTCTTT. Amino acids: CSVEEVAGNEAFF. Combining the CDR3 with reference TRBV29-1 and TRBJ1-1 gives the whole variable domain SAVISQKPSRDICQRGTSLTIQCQVDSQVTMMFWYRQQPGQSLTLIATANQGSEATYESGFVIDKFPISRPNLTFSTLTVSNMSPEDSSIYLCSVEEVAGNEAFFGQGTRLTVV.

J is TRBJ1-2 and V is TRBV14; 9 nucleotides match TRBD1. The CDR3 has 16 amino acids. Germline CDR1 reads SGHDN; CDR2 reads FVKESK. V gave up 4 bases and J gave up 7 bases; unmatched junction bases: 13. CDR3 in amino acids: CASSPLTGTGLRGYTF. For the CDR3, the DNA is TGTGCCAGCAGCCCCTTAACCGGGACAGGGTTGCGTGGCTACACCTTC.

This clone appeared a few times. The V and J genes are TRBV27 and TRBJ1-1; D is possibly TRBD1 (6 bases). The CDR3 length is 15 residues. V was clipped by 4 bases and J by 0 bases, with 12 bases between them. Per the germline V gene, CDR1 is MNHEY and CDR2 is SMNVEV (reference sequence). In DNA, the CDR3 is TGTGCCAGCAGTTCGCTACAGGGCATGAACACTGAAGCTTTCTTT. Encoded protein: CASSSLQGMNTEAFF.

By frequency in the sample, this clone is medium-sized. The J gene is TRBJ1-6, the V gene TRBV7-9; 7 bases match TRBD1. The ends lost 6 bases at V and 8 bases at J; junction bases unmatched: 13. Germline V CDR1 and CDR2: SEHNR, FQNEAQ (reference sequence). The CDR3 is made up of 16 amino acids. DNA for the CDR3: TGTGCCAGCAGTCCCCAGGGAGGGGGCGCTTATTCACCCCTCCACTTT. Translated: CASSPQGGGAYSPLHF.

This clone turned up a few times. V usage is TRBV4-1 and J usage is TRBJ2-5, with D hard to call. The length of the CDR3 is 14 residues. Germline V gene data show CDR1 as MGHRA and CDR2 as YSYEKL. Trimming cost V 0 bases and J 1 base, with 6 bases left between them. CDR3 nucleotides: TGCGCCAGCAGCCAAGAGCCAGCCCAAGAGACCCAGTACTTC. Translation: CASSQEPAQETQYF.

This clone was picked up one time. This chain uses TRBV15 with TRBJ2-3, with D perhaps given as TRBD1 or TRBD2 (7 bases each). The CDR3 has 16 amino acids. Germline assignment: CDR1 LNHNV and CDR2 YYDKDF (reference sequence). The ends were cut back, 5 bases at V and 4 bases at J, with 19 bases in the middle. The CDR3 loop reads CATSGEGALQADTQYF. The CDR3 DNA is TGTGCCACCAGCGGGGAGGGGGCGCTTCAGGCAGATACGCAGTATTTT.

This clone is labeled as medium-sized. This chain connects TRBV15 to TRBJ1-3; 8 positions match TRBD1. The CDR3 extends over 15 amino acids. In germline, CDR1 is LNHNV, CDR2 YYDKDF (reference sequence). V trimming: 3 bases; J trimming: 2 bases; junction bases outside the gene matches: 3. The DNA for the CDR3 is TGTGCCACCAGCAGGGACAGGGATCCTGGAAACACCATATATTTT. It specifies CATSRDRDPGNTIYF.